This TCR beta chain was sequenced for a study of T-cell memory formation after mild COVID-19. V was pared by 5 bases and J by 3 bases, with 10 bases of the junction left unmatched. CDR1 SGHRS and CDR2 YFSETQ come from the germline V gene. The CDR3 has 15 amino acids. TCRdb ran MiXCR on the 5' RACE reads and lists one entry per CDR3 protein. The table has about 360,000 distinct CDR3 sequences, approximately 15% seen once. This chain links TRBV5-1 with TRBJ1-2; 7 bases align to TRBD1. This TCR came from a man between 18 and 29 years old who had mild COVID-19 (a few samples of this study predate the infection). Cell type and time point are not known. Sequenced sample: PBMCs or a T cell subset sorted from them (not recorded which). The CDR3 DNA follows: TGCGCCAGCAGGGCGGGACAGATCGGTGACTATGGCTACACCTTC. Its translation is CASRAGQIGDYGYTF.